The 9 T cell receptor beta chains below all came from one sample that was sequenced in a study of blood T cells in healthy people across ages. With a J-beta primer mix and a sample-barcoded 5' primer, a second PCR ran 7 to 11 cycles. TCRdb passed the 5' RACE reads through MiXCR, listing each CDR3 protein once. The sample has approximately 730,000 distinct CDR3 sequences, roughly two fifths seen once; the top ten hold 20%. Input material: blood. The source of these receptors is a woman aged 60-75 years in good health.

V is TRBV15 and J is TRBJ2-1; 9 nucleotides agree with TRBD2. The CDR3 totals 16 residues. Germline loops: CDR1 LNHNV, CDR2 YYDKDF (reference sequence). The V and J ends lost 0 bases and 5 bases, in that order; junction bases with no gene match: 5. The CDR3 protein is CATSRDWRGGHNEQFF. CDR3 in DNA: TGTGCCACCAGCAGAGATTGGCGGGGGGGACACAATGAGCAGTTCTTC.

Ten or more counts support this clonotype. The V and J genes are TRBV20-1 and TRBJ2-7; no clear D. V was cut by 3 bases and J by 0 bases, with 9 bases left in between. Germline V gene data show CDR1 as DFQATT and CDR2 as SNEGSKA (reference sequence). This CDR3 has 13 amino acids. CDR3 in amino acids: CSARADISYEQYF. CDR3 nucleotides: TGCAGTGCTAGGGCAGACATCTCCTACGAGCAGTACTTC.

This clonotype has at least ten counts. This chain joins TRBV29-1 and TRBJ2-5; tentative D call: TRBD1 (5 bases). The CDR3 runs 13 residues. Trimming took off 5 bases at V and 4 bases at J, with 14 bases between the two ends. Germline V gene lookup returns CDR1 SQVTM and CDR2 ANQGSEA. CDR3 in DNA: TGCAGCGTTACCATACAGGTAACAGAGACCCAGTACTTC. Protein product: CSVTIQVTETQYF.

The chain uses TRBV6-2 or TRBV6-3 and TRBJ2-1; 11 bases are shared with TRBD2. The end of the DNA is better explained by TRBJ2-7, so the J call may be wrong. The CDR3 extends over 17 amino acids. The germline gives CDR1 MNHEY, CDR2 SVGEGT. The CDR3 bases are TGTGCCAGCAAAGGACTAGCGGGTGAGAGTCGTTACAATGAGCAGTACTTC. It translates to CASKGLAGESRYNEQYF.

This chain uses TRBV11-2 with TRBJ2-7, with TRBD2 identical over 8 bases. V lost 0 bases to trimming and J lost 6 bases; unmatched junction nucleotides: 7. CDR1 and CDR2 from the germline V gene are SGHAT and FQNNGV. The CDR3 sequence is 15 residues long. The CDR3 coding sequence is TGTGCCAGCAGCTTAGAGGACGGGAGGGCCACCGAGCAGTACTTC. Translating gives CASSLEDGRATEQYF.

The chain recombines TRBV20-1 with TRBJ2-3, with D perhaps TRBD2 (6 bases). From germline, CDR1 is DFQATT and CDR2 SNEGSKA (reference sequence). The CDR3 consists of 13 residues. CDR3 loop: CAGGQGIPDTQYF. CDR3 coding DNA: TGCGCCGGAGGGCAGGGCATACCAGATACGCAGTATTTT.

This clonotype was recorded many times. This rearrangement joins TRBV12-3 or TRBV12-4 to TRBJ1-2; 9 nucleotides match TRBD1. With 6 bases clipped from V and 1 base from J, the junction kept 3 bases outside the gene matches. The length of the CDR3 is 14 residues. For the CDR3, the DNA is TGTGCCAGCAGCCCGGGACAGGGTAACTATGGCTACACCTTC. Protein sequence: CASSPGQGNYGYTF.

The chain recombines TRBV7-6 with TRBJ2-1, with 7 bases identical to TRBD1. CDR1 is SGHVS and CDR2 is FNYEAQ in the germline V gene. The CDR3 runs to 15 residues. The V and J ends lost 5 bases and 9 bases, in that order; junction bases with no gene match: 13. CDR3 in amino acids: CASSPELRQGGEQFF. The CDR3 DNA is TGTGCCAGCAGCCCTGAACTTAGACAGGGCGGTGAGCAGTTCTTC.

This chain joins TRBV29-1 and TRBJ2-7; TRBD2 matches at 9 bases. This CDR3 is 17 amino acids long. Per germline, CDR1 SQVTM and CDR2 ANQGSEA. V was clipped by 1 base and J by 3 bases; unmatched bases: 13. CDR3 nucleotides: TGCAGCGTTGAAGCCCCCCGGGATAGCGGGAGCTTCTACGAGCAGTACTTC. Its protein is CSVEAPRDSGSFYEQYF.